This T cell receptor (beta chain) comes out of a study of shared clonotypes between healthy human individuals. Whole-study context: Each donor's CD4 naive and CD4 memory cells filled three plates apiece, CD8 naive two, and CD8 memory one.

Evenly divided among several immunoSEQ plates was the genomic DNA of each subset. Produced via immunoSEQ multiplex PCR; TCRdb's table is partial and in-frame only. The table has millions of clones, around 90% seen once. CD45RA+ naive and CD45RA-negative memory subsets were separated from CD4+ cells. Input material: naive CD4+ T cells sorted from blood. Sample subset: CD45RA+ positively selected. The receptor was isolated from a man between 18 and 35 years old in good health.

As DNA, the CDR3 is TGTGCCTGGAACTCACAGATCATGAACACTGAAGCTTTCTTT. This codes for CAWNSQIMNTEAFF. The chain combines TRBV30 with TRBJ1-1; D remains unclear. The germline gives CDR1 GTSNPN, CDR2 SVGIG (reference sequence). The V end was cut by 4 bases, the J end by 0 bases, with 12 bases between. The CDR3 is 14 residues long.